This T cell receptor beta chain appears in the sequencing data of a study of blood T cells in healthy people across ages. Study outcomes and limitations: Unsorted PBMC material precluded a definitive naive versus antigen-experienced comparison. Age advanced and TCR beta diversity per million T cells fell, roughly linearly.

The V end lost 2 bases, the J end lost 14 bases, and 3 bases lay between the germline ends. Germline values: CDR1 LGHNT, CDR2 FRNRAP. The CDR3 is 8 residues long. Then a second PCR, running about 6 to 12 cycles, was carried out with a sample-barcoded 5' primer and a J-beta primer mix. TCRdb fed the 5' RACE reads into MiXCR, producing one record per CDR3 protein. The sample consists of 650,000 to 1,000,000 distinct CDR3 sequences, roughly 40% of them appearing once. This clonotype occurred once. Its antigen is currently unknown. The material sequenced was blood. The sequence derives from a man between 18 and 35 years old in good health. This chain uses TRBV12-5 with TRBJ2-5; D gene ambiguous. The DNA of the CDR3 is TGTGCTAGTGGTTTGACCTACTTC. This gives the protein CASGLTYF.